This T cell receptor beta chain was sequenced during a study of radiation and T cells in renal cell carcinoma. Sequencing used immunoSEQ multiplex PCR; TCRdb keeps in-frame clones, though not all of them. The profile shows some 150,000 clones, about 88% of them singletons. Study-wide results and caveats: No pretreatment tumor biopsies were available for baseline clonotypes. From baseline, blood top tumor clonotypes peaked at 2 weeks post-radiation.

The time point was: baseline pretreatment blood. Documented treatment: 15 Gy SBRT to primary tumor, nephrectomy 4 weeks later. Radiation-treated patients gave blood at baseline, week 2 and week 4. The CDR3 totals 16 residues. V was pared by 5 bases and J by 1 base, with 4 bases of the junction left unmatched. Germline V gene lookup returns CDR1 SGHTA and CDR2 FQGNSA. This clone came up once. Its antigen is as yet unknown. The input for sequencing was blood, taken from a patient whose treatment included radiotherapy and nephrectomy. This receptor was identified in a woman in her forties or fifties with renal cell carcinoma. The chain has TRBV7-2 and TRBJ2-7, with 14 positions matching TRBD2. The CDR3 coding sequence is TGTGCCAGCAGCCAGGGACTAGCGGGGGCGTCCTACGAGCAGTACTTC. It specifies CASSQGLAGASYEQYF.